This paragraph covers one TCR beta chain sequence. The record originates from a study of blood T cell repertoires in COVID-19. The overall study: The United States, Italy and Spain supplied acute and convalescent COVID-19 samples.

Some clones are missing from TCRdb's copy, which holds only in-frame ones; the method was immunoSEQ multiplex PCR. The sample contains 150,000 or so clones, around 86% of which appear only once. The CDR3 totals 12 residues. Germline CDR1 and CDR2: MDHEN and SYDVKM. V was clipped by 2 bases and J by 13 bases; unmatched bases: 5. The V and J genes are TRBV28 and TRBJ2-1; 7 bases are a match to TRBD1. The sequence derives from a man between 18 and 35 years old with acute or convalescent COVID-19. Sequenced material: peripheral blood. CDR3 DNA: TGTGCCAGCAGTTTAACGACAGGGCGTCAGTTCTTC. Translated, it gives CASSLTTGRQFF.